Listed below are T cell receptor beta chains from one sample, sequenced in a study of cytomegalovirus exposure and HLA in healthy donors. Assay: immunoSEQ multiplex PCR; the TCRdb copy retains only in-frame clones and omits some. The sample shows some 100,000 clones, approximately 77% of them seen only once. Sequenced material: PBMCs. These receptors were taken from a male donor in good health and CMV-seropositive. Both conserved end residues are part of each CDR3. Fields, in order: V gene, D gene, J gene, clone size, CDR3 DNA, CDR3 protein. A D gene is named only where the DNA matches it firmly. Some rows mark clone size as missing; the rest say once, few, many or name a class of expanded clone.

v_call: TRBV19
d_call: NA
j_call: TRBJ1-5
clone_size: once
cdr3_nt: TGTGCCAGTAGTCCCATGGGGAGCCATCAGCCCCAGCATTTT
cdr3_aa: CASSPMGSHQPQHF

v_call: TRBV5-1
d_call: TRBD2
j_call: TRBJ2-7
clone_size: few
cdr3_nt: TGCGCCAGCAGCTCTGGGACTAGCGGGGTCGAGCAGTACTTC
cdr3_aa: CASSSGTSGVEQYF

v_call: TRBV11-3
d_call: NA
j_call: TRBJ1-4
clone_size: NA
cdr3_nt: TGTGCCAGCAGCTTAGATCGGGGTCCTCGGGGAACTGGGGATGAAAAACTGTTTTTT
cdr3_aa: CASSLDRGPRGTGDEKLFF

v_call: TRBV10-1
d_call: NA
j_call: TRBJ1-1
clone_size: NA
cdr3_nt: TGCGCCAGCAGACCGGGTTTGAACACTGAAGCTTTCTTT
cdr3_aa: CASRPGLNTEAFF

v_call: TRBV7-2
d_call: NA
j_call: TRBJ1-1
clone_size: NA
cdr3_nt: TGTGCCAGCAGCTTCTACGGAGCCAGCCACACTGAAGCTTTCTTT
cdr3_aa: CASSFYGASHTEAFF

v_call: TRBV5-1
d_call: TRBD2
j_call: TRBJ2-1
clone_size: few
cdr3_nt: TGCGCCAGCAGCCTGAGACGGGCGGGGGTAGGAGAGCAGTTCTTC
cdr3_aa: CASSLRRAGVGEQFF

v_call: TRBV7-2
d_call: NA
j_call: TRBJ2-7
clone_size: NA
cdr3_nt: TGTGCCAGCAGCCCCCAGGACAGATACGAGCAGTACTTC
cdr3_aa: CASSPQDRYEQYF

v_call: TRBV5-1
d_call: TRBD1
j_call: TRBJ1-2
clone_size: NA
cdr3_nt: TGCGCCAGCAGCGCTACCCGGGACAGGGGGAATTGGGGCTACACCTTC
cdr3_aa: CASSATRDRGNWGYTF

v_call: TRBV2
d_call: TRBD2
j_call: TRBJ2-7
clone_size: NA
cdr3_nt: TGTGCCAGCAGGAAAGAGAGCGGGGGGGCCCGGGAGCAGTACTTC
cdr3_aa: CASRKESGGAREQYF

v_call: TRBV5-5
d_call: NA
j_call: TRBJ1-6
clone_size: few
cdr3_nt: TGTGCCAGCAGCTTGTATTCGACTGAGAATTCACCCCTCCACTTT
cdr3_aa: CASSLYSTENSPLHF

v_call: TRBV19
d_call: NA
j_call: TRBJ1-1
clone_size: NA
cdr3_nt: TGTGCCAGTAGTATTACAATTGGTGGAGGGATTAGCACTGAAGCTTTCTTT
cdr3_aa: CASSITIGGGISTEAFF

v_call: TRBV29-1
d_call: NA
j_call: TRBJ1-2
clone_size: NA
cdr3_nt: TGCAGCGTGGGGCGGAGAACCATGAACTATGGCTACACCTTC
cdr3_aa: CSVGRRTMNYGYTF

v_call: TRBV5-1
d_call: TRBD2
j_call: TRBJ2-3
clone_size: once
cdr3_nt: TGCGCCAGCAGCTTAGGGACTAGCGGGGGCGATACGCAGTATTTT
cdr3_aa: CASSLGTSGGDTQYF

v_call: TRBV11-2
d_call: NA
j_call: TRBJ2-2
clone_size: NA
cdr3_nt: TGTGCCAGCAGTCAGACAGTGAACACCGGGGAGCTGTTTTTT
cdr3_aa: CASSQTVNTGELFF